This T cell receptor beta chain was sequenced during a study of human T cells and chemical hapten exposure (dated by TCRdb to the early 2020s). Looking at the study overall: Libraries were pooled for sequencing, and variation in per-sample TCR yields was attributed mainly to small differences in library volumes within the pool. This study followed changes in the peripheral blood TCR repertoire in vivo during primary and secondary sensitization of alopecia patients to the hapten diphenylcyclopropenone (DPC). Each blood RNA sample was used to sequence both TCR alpha and TCR beta chains.

Library prep was done by RACE. This sample was sequenced with a NextSeq 500. During library preparation, unique molecular identifiers were attached to individual cDNA molecules so that TCRs could be counted quantitatively and reproducibly. Per the authors' processing: Samples had a median of 95,638 TCRs, with a range from roughly 20,000 to 690,600. The Decombinator software suite was used to annotate V, J and CDR3 in the TCR reads. Every sample was subsampled to the same number of TCRs (28,000) for the PS versus PT1 abundance plots. Expanded TCRs were defined as absent before sensitization and observed at least eight times at the 2-week time point. TCRdb reanalyzed the raw reads on its own, using fastp at Q25 for trimming and MiXCR for clone calling, and kept in-frame beta chains. Merged by CDR3 protein, the rows form single entries marked with the most common genes and DNA. The V and J calls follow TCRdb's processing rather than the paper's. A total of roughly 120,000 distinct CDR3 sequences appear in this sample, approximately 9.1% of them only once. The ten largest clones take up approximately 1.6% of the sample.

Study-level results and caveats: Repeated subsampling changed both the strength of the expansion versus patch-test correlation and the threshold at which that correlation became significant. DPC sensitization did not change how many TCRs were above 1 in 1000 frequency, and no evidence was found of alterations in global repertoire structure.

From its cysteine to its phenylalanine, the CDR3 spans 14 amino acids. Of all the DNA, just the CDR3 is kept, 42 bases in frame from base 1. The germline V gene (reference sequence) yields MNHNY for CDR1 and SVGAGI for CDR2. The time point label here, explained by the study, means: healthy volunteer bleed at 2 weeks. Total RNA was extracted from unfractionated whole blood collected in Tempus Blood RNA tubes. As TCR sequencing controls, about 5 healthy volunteers were used, with blood taken at day 0, 2 weeks and 6 weeks. This clonotype showed up many times. The target of this receptor is not known. Per-base quality was not reported, and no clone a single base away is much larger than it.

The receptor's source is a male donor in good health. Some clones in this sample may be carry-over from other donors' samples. This sequence uses TRBV6-6 and TRBJ1-6, with a tentative D gene TRBD1 over 5 matching bases. The source material was whole blood. The DNA sequence reads TGTGCTAATCGGGGACCCTCCTATAATTCACCCCTCCACTTT. The resulting protein is CANRGPSYNSPLHF.